This T cell receptor beta chain came from a study of vaccination and CD4 T cells after COVID-19. Whole-study context: Convalescent persons amounted to six males plus four females, two of whom were Hispanic. Cells were stimulated with overlapping spike peptide pools from SARS-CoV-2, HCoV-NL63, HCoV-OC43 and HCoV-229E.

This clonotype appeared a few times. Its antigen is currently unknown. The treatment here: roughly 11-day PBMC culture with coronavirus spike peptide pools or control peptides (ViraFEST assay). An Oncomine TCR Beta short-read assay was used to sequence the DNA from cultured CD4+ T cells. The authors extracted genomic DNA from cultured CD4+ T cells. From the PCR reads, TCRdb called clonotypes with MiXCR, one entry per CDR3 protein. The table has more than 13,000 distinct CDR3 sequences, 30% seen once. Trimming took 7 bases from V and 2 from J, leaving 17 bases between them. The CDR3 runs to 16 residues. Germline CDR1 is LNHDA and CDR2 is SQIVND (reference sequence).

Sequencing was performed on cultured CD4+ T cells from blood. The source of this sequence is a human donor with COVID-19. The rearrangement links TRBV19 to TRBJ1-4; D gene uncertain. CDR3 loop: CASKGVGITTNEKLFF. Here the CDR3 DNA reads TGTGCCAGTAAGGGAGTGGGGATTACGACTAATGAAAAACTGTTTTTT.